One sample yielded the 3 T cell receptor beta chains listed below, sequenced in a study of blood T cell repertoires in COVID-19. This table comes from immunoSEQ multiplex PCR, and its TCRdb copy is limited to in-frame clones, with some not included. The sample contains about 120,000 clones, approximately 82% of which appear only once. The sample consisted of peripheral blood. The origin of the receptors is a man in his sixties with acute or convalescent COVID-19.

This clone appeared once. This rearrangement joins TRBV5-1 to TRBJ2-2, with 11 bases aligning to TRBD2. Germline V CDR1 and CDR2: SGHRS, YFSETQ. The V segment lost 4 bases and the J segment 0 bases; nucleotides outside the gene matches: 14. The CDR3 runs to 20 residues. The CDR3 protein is CASSPTLPGLADTNTGELFF. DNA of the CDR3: TGCGCCAGCAGCCCGACCCTACCGGGACTAGCGGACACGAACACCGGGGAGCTGTTTTTT.

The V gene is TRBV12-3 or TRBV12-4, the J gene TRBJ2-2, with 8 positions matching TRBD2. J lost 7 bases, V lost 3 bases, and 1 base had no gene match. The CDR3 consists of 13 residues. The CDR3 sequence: CASSFREGGELFF. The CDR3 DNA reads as TGTGCCAGCAGTTTTCGGGAGGGCGGGGAGCTGTTTTTT.

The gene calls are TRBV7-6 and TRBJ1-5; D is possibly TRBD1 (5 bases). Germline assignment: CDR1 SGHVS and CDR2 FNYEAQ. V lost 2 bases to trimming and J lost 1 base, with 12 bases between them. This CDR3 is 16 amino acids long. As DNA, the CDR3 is TGTGCCAGCAGCTTACTCGGGGGAGGGAGCAATCAGCCCCAGCATTTT. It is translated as CASSLLGGGSNQPQHF.